This is a list of T cell receptor beta chains from one sample in a study of blood T cell repertoires in COVID-19. Method: immunoSEQ multiplex PCR; TCRdb's copy keeps in-frame clones and lacks some. The sample holds approximately 200,000 clones, roughly 89% seen once. Sequencing was done on a sample of peripheral blood. These receptors were obtained from a man between 60 and 75 years old who had recovered from COVID-19. The CDR3 runs from the conserved cysteine through the conserved F or W. The D gene is left open where the match is weak. A row's size may be missing; if present it is once, few, many or a size class.

>TRBD1|TRBJ1-5|-|TRBV11-2
CASSPGDRGNQPQHF
TGTGCCAGCAGCCCAGGGGACAGGGGGAATCAGCCCCAGCATTTT
>-|TRBJ1-4|-|TRBV5-1
CASSPGAGGEEKLFF
TGCGCCAGCAGCCCTGGAGCGGGGGGAGAAGAAAAACTGTTTTTT
>TRBD1|TRBJ2-2|-|TRBV6-6
CASNKRQGVTGELFF
TGTGCCAGCAATAAGAGACAGGGGGTCACCGGGGAGCTGTTTTTT
>TRBD2|TRBJ2-3|-|TRBV6-1
CASSELAGVWGTDTQYF
TGTGCCAGCAGTGAACTAGCGGGAGTGTGGGGCACAGATACGCAGTATTTT
>TRBD2|TRBJ2-1|-|TRBV19
CASSRGLAGGFEQFF
TGTGCCAGTAGTAGGGGACTAGCGGGAGGATTCGAGCAGTTCTTC
>TRBD2|TRBJ2-5|-|TRBV2
CASSGLAGEGETQYF
TGTGCCAGCAGTGGCCTAGCGGGAGAAGGGGAGACCCAGTACTTC
>-|TRBJ2-2|once|TRBV4-2
CASTHPGINTGELFF
TGTGCCAGCACCCATCCGGGGATAAACACCGGGGAGCTGTTTTTT
>TRBD1|TRBJ2-7|-|TRBV6-5
CASRQGVLYEQYF
TGTGCCAGCAGACAGGGGGTCCTATACGAGCAGTACTTC
>-|TRBJ2-7|-|TRBV28
CASSSVPTSQYF
TGTGCCAGCAGTTCCGTTCCTACGAGCCAGTACTTC
>TRBD1|TRBJ2-5|-|TRBV28
CASRLSGTGETQYF
TGTGCCAGCAGATTATCCGGGACAGGGGAGACCCAGTACTTC
>-|TRBJ1-2|-|TRBV6-5
CASSSRGRRYGYTF
TGTGCCAGCAGCAGCAGGGGACGCCGCTATGGCTACACCTTC
>TRBD1|TRBJ1-1|few|TRBV10-3
CAISGPGTGSNTEAFF
TGTGCCATCAGTGGTCCCGGGACAGGTTCGAACACTGAAGCTTTCTTT
>TRBD1|TRBJ1-1|-|TRBV5-1
CASSRGGQGMMNTEAFF
TGCGCCAGCAGCCGAGGAGGACAGGGCATGATGAACACTGAAGCTTTCTTT
>TRBD2|TRBJ2-6|-|TRBV5-1
CASSSEAGARAGANVLTF
TGCGCCAGCAGCTCCGAAGCGGGAGCAAGGGCTGGGGCCAACGTCCTGACTTTC
>-|TRBJ1-2|-|TRBV4-3
CASSFQGLGYTF
TGCGCCAGCAGCTTCCAAGGACTGGGCTACACCTTC
>TRBD2|TRBJ2-2|-|TRBV3-1/TRBV3-2
CASSNYGTSGGELFF
TGTGCCAGCAGCAACTACGGGACTAGCGGCGGGGAGCTGTTTTTT
>TRBD1|TRBJ1-2|-|TRBV15
CATSSKTGFNYGYTF
TGTGCCACCAGCAGCAAGACAGGGTTCAACTATGGCTACACCTTC
>-|TRBJ1-5|-|TRBV27
CASSPRQGNQPQHF
TGTGCCAGCAGTCCTCGACAGGGCAATCAGCCCCAGCATTTT
>-|TRBJ1-4|-|TRBV28
CASVTTNEKLFF
TGTGCCAGCGTCACAACTAATGAAAAACTGTTTTTT
>-|TRBJ1-1|-|TRBV2
CASSENPTGIGGTEAFF
TGTGCCAGCAGTGAAAACCCCACAGGTATCGGGGGCACTGAAGCTTTCTTT
>-|TRBJ2-1|-|TRBV5-1
CASSLVQQAYNEQFF
TGCGCCAGCAGCTTGGTACAGCAAGCCTACAATGAGCAGTTCTTC
>-|TRBJ2-5|-|TRBV18
CASSPTEVTGTQYF
TGTGCCAGCTCACCCACCGAAGTTACCGGGACCCAGTACTTC
>-|TRBJ2-5|-|TRBV30
CAWSPQGETQYF
TGTGCCTGGAGTCCACAGGGAGAGACCCAGTACTTC
>TRBD1|TRBJ2-6|-|TRBV24-1
CATSEGTGTSWANVLTF
TGTGCCACCAGTGAGGGGACAGGAACCTCTTGGGCCAACGTCCTGACTTTC